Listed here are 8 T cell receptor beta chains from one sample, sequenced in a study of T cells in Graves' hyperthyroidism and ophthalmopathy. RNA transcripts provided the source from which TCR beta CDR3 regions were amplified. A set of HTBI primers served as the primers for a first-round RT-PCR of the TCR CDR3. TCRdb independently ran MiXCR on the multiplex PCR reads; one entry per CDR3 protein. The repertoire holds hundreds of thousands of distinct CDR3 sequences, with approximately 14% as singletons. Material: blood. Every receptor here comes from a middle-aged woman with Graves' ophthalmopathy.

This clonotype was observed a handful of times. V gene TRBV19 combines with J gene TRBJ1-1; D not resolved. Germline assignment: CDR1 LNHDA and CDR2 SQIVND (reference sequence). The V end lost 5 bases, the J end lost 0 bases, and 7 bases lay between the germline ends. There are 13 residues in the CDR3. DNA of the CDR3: TGTGCCAGTAGTCCTTTTTTGAACACTGAAGCTTTCTTT. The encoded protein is CASSPFLNTEAFF.

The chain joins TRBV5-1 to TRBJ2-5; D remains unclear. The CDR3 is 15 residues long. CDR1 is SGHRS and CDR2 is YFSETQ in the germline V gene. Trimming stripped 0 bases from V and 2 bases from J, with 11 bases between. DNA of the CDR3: TGCGCCAGCAGCTTGGTACCAGCGTTACAAGAGACCCAGTACTTC. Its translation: CASSLVPALQETQYF.

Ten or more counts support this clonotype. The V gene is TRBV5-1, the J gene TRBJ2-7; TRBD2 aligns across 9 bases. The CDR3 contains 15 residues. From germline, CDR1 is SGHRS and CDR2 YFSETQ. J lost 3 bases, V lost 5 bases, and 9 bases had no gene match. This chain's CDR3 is CASRTRTSENYEQYF. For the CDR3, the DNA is TGCGCCAGCAGAACGAGGACTAGCGAGAACTACGAGCAGTACTTC.

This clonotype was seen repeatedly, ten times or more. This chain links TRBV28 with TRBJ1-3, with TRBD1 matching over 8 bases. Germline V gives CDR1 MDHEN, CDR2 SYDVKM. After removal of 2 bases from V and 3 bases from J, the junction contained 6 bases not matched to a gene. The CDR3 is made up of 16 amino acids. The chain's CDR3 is CASSLRQGAGGNTIYF. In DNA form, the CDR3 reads TGTGCCAGCAGTTTACGGCAGGGGGCTGGTGGAAACACCATATATTTT.

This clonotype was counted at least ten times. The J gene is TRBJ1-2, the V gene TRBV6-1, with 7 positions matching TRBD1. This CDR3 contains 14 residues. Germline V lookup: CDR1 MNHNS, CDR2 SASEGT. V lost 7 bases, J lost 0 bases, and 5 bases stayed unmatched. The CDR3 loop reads CASTRDRANYGYTF. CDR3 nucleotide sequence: TGTGCCAGCACCCGGGACAGAGCTAACTATGGCTACACCTTC.

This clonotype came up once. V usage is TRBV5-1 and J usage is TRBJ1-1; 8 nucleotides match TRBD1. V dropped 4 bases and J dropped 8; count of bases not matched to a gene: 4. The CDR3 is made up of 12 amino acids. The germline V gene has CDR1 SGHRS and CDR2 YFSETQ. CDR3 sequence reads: CASSAGTGEAFF. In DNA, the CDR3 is TGCGCCAGCAGCGCCGGGACAGGAGAAGCTTTCTTT.

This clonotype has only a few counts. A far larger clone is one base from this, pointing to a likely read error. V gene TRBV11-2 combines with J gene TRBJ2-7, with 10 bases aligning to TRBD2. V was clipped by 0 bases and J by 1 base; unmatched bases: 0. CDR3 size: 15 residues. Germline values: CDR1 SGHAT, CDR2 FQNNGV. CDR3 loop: CASSLELAGSYEQYF. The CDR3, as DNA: TGTGCCAGCAGCTTAGAACTAGCGGGGTCCTACGAGCAGTACTTC.

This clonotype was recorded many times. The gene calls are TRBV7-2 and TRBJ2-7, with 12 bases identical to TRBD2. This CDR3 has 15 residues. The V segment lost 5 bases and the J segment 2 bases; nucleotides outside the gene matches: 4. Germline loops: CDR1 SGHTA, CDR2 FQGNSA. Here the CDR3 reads CASSVGLAGTYEQYF. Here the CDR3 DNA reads TGTGCCAGCAGCGTGGGACTAGCGGGCACCTACGAGCAGTACTTC.